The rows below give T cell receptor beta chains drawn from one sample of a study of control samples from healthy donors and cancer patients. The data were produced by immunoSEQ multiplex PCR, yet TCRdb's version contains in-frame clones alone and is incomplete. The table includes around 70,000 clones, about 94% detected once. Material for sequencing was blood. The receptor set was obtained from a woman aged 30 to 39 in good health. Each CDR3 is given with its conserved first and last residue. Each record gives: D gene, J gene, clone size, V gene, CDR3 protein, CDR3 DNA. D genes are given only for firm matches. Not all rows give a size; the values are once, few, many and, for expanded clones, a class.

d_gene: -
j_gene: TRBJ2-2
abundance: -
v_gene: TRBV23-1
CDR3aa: CASSQSRKPVENTGELFF
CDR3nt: TGCGCCAGCAGTCAATCGAGAAAGCCTGTAGAGAACACCGGGGAGCTGTTTTTT

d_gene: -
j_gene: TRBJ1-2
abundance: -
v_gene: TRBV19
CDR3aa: CASSPGPKPNYGYTF
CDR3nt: TGTGCCAGTAGTCCAGGACCGAAGCCTAACTATGGCTACACCTTC

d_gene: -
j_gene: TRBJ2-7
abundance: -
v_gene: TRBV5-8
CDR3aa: CASSLEGTESYEQYF
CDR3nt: TGTGCCAGCAGCTTGGAAGGGACGGAATCCTACGAGCAGTACTTC

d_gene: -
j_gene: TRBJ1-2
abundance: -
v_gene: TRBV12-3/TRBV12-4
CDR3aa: CASSPRSGGYTF
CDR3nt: TGTGCCAGCAGCCCTCGGAGTGGTGGCTACACCTTC

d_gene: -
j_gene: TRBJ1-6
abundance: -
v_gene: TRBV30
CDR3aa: CAWSVSGLYSPLHF
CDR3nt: TGTGCCTGGAGTGTTTCAGGGCTCTATTCACCCCTCCACTTT

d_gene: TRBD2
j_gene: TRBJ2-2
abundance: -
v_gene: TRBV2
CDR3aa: CATQRTSGTTGELFF
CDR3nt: TGTGCCACCCAAAGGACTAGCGGAACCACCGGGGAGCTGTTTTTT

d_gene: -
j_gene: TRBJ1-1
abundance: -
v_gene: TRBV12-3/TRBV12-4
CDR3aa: CASSLYETEAFF
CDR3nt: TGTGCCAGCAGTTTGTACGAGACGGAAGCTTTCTTT

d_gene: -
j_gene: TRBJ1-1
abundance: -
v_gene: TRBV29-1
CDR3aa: CSVGAPLQNTAFF
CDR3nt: TGCAGCGTTGGGGCACCACTACAAAACACGGCTTTCTTT

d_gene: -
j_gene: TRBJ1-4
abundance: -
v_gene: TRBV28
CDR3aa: CASRISDGTTNEKLFF
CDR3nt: TGTGCCAGCAGAATTTCGGACGGTACAACTAATGAAAAACTGTTTTTT

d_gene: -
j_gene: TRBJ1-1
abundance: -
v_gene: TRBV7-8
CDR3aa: CASSLTDSPSTEAFF
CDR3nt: TGTGCCAGCAGCTTAACGGACAGCCCGAGCACTGAAGCTTTCTTT

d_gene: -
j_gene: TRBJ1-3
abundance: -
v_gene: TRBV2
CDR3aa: CASIAASSGNTIYF
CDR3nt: TGTGCCAGCATCGCGGCTTCCTCTGGAAACACCATATATTTT

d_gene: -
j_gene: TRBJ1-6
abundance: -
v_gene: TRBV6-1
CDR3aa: CASSGSGRGLGSPLHF
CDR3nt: TGTGCCAGCAGTGGTTCGGGGAGGGGACTGGGGTCACCCCTCCACTTT

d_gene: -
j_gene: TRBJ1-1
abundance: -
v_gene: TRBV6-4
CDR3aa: CASSLMTDTEAFF
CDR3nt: TGTGCCAGCAGTTTGATGACAGACACTGAAGCTTTCTTT

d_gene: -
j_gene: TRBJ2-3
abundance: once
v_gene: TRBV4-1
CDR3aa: CASRPRTSTDTQYF
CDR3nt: TGCGCCAGCAGGCCCCGGACGAGCACAGATACGCAGTATTTT

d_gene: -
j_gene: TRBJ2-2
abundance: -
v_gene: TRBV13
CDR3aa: CASSLGTNTGELFF
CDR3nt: TGTGCCAGCAGCTTAGGGACGAACACCGGGGAGCTGTTTTTT

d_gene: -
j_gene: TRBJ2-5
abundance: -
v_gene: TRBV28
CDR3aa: CASSFGEETQYF
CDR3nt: TGTGCCAGCAGTTTCGGGGAAGAGACCCAGTACTTC

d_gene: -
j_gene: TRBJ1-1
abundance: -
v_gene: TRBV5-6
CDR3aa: CASGTQMNTEAFF
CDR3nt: TGTGCCAGCGGGACACAAATGAACACTGAAGCTTTCTTT

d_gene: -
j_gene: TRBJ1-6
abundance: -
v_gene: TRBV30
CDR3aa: CAWTRVSSPLHF
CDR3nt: TGTGCCTGGACTAGAGTCTCATCACCCCTCCACTTT

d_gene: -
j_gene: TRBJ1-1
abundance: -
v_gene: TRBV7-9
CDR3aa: CASSLGPPEAFF
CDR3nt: TGTGCCAGCAGCCTTGGCCCCCCTGAAGCTTTCTTT

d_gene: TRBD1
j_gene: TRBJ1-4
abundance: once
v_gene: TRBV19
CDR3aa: CASGSPGQGEGKLFF
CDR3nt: TGTGCCAGTGGTTCCCCGGGACAGGGGGAGGGAAAACTGTTTTTT

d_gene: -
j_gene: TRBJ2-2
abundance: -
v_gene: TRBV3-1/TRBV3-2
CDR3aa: CASSQDLRGELFF
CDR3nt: TGTGCCAGCAGCCAAGATTTAAGGGGGGAGCTGTTTTTT

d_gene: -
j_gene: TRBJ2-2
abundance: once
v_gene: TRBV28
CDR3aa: CASSNSPVANTGELFF
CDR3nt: TGTGCCAGCTCCAATTCGCCAGTCGCGAACACCGGGGAGCTGTTTTTT

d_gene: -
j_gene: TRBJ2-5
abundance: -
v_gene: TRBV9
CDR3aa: CASSVGKANEETQYF
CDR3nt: TGTGCCAGCAGCGTAGGGAAAGCAAACGAAGAGACCCAGTACTTC

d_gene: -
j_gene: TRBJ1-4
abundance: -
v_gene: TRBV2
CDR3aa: CASSEADRGYNEKLFF
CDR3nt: TGTGCCAGCAGTGAAGCAGATAGAGGGTATAATGAAAAACTGTTTTTT

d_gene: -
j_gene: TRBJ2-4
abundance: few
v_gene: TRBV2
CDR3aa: CASNKGFGAKNIQYF
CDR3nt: TGTGCCAGCAACAAGGGGTTTGGTGCCAAAAACATTCAGTACTTC

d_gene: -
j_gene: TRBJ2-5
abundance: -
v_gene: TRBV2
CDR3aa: CASSVRGETQYF
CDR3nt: TGTGCCAGCAGTGTACGAGGGGAGACCCAGTACTTC

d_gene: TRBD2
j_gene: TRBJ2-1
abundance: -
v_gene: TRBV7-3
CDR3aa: CASSLVAGDLYNEQFF
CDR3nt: TGTGCCAGCAGCTTGGTAGCGGGGGACTTATACAATGAGCAGTTCTTC